These 24 T cell receptor beta chains share one sample of origin, sequenced in a study of shared clonotypes between healthy human individuals. Method: immunoSEQ multiplex PCR; TCRdb's copy keeps in-frame clones and lacks some. The sample consists of a few million clones, approximately 93% of them appearing once. Sequences were obtained from naive CD4+ T cells from PBMCs. Sample subset: CD45RA+ positively selected. The receptors were sampled from a man between 18 and 35 years old in good health. Some clones in this sample may be carry-over from other donors' samples.

A single count supports this clone. The chain couples TRBV7-3 to TRBJ2-5; 15 positions match TRBD2. Germline values: CDR1 SGHTA, CDR2 FQGTGA. The length of the CDR3 is 16 residues. The V segment lost 5 bases and the J segment 5 bases; nucleotides outside the gene matches: 6. CDR3 in DNA: TGTGCCAGCAGCCGGGGACTAGCGGGAGGCCCGGAGACCCAGTACTTC. This translates into CASSRGLAGGPETQYF.

The chain is built from TRBV2 and TRBJ2-2, with D maybe TRBD2 (5 bases). The V end lost 6 bases, the J end lost 10 bases, and 6 bases lay between the germline ends. This CDR3 spans 10 amino acids. Germline V gene data show CDR1 as SNHLY and CDR2 as FYNNEI. CDR3: CASSGEELFF. CDR3 bases: TGTGCCAGCAGCGGGGAGGAGCTGTTTTTT.

The V gene is TRBV15, the J gene TRBJ1-5; the match to TRBD1 covers 11 bases. Trimming cost V 3 bases and J 1 base; bases outside gene matches: 2. The CDR3 totals 16 residues. Germline V gene sequence: CDR1 LNHNV, CDR2 YYDKDF (reference sequence). As DNA, the CDR3 is TGTGCCACCAGCAGCCGGGACAGGGGGAGCAATCAGCCCCAGCATTTT. It specifies CATSSRDRGSNQPQHF.

A word on this clone: Other DNA sequences within the sample encode an identical CDR3. The J gene is TRBJ2-7, the V gene TRBV5-1; no definite D call. Between the trimmed V and J ends, which lost 0 bases and 3 bases, there was a span of 10 bases. CDR1 and CDR2 (germline): SGHRS, YFSETQ. This CDR3 is built from 14 residues. The CDR3 loop reads CASSLAGTNYEQYF. CDR3 sequence (DNA): TGCGCCAGCAGCTTGGCGGGCACGAACTACGAGCAGTACTTC.

The chain employs TRBV6-5 and TRBJ2-1; D remains ambiguous. The germline CDR1 and CDR2 sequences are MNHEY and SVGAGI. V was shortened by 7 bases and J by 0 bases, with 13 bases between the two germline ends. This CDR3 contains 15 residues. CDR3 region: CASIIKKSSYNEQFF. The DNA of the CDR3 is TGTGCCAGCATTATCAAGAAGAGCTCCTACAATGAGCAGTTCTTC.

The V and J genes are TRBV11-2 and TRBJ2-1, with TRBD1 matching over 7 bases. The CDR3 extends over 15 amino acids. The J segment lost 3 bases and the V segment lost 2 bases, leaving 4 bases of the junction unmatched. Germline V lookup: CDR1 SGHAT, CDR2 FQNNGV. CDR3: CASSLTGTVYNEQFF. CDR3 sequence (DNA): TGTGCCAGCAGCTTAACCGGGACAGTCTACAATGAGCAGTTCTTC.

This chain links TRBV29-1 with TRBJ2-1; D is uncertain. Trimming took off 4 bases at V and 6 bases at J, with 10 bases between the two ends. The V gene's germline CDR1 is SQVTM and CDR2 ANQGSEA. The CDR3 loop spans 12 amino acids. Written as DNA, the CDR3 is TGCAGCGTTGGTAAGGGCAGCAATGAGCAGTTCTTC. It codes for CSVGKGSNEQFF.

This chain uses TRBV5-4 with TRBJ1-2, with 9 bases matching TRBD1. CDR1 and CDR2 from the germline V gene are SGHNT and YYREEE (reference sequence). Trimming at V came to 1 base and at J to 8 bases, leaving 9 bases not matched to a gene. CDR3 length equals 15 residues. The CDR3 region has the DNA TGTGCCAGCAGCTTGCCTCGGACAGGGGAGCAAGGCTACACCTTC. Translation gives CASSLPRTGEQGYTF.

The V call is TRBV7-9, the J call TRBJ1-2; D ambiguous. The V gene lost 7 bases and the J gene lost 3 bases, with 15 bases spanning the gap. Germline V lookup: CDR1 SEHNR, CDR2 FQNEAQ (reference sequence). The CDR3 totals 14 residues. CDR3 nucleotides: TGTGCCAGCACCCTTCGGGGAACTTACTATGGCTACACCTTC. Protein sequence: CASTLRGTYYGYTF. The full variable domain, in which reference TRBV7-9 and TRBJ1-2 provide the parts outside the CDR3, is DTGVSQNPRHKITKRGQNVTFRCDPISEHNRLYWYRQTLGQGPEFLTYFQNEAQLEKSRLLSDRFSAERPKGSFSTLEIQRTEQGDSAMYLCASTLRGTYYGYTFGSGTRLTVV.

The chain joins TRBV5-1 to TRBJ2-3, with 10 bases identical to TRBD1. CDR1 and CDR2 from the germline V gene are SGHRS and YFSETQ. The V and J ends lost 0 bases and 5 bases, in that order; junction bases with no gene match: 6. This CDR3 spans 16 amino acids. The CDR3, as DNA: TGCGCCAGCAGCTTGGCCGGACAGGGGGTAATAGATACGCAGTATTTT. This sequence encodes CASSLAGQGVIDTQYF.

This sequence joins TRBV5-1 and TRBJ2-5, with 7 bases identical to TRBD2. Per the germline V gene, CDR1 is SGHRS and CDR2 is YFSETQ. J gave up 5 bases and V 3 bases, and 13 bases lay outside the gene matches. This CDR3 is built from 16 residues. CDR3 in DNA: TGCGCCAGCAGCTCAACCTTTTTCGCGGGAGTTGAGACCCAGTACTTC. It translates to CASSSTFFAGVETQYF.

This chain uses TRBV4-3 with TRBJ2-1, with 12 bases matching TRBD2. Trimming removed 0 bases from V and 0 bases from J; junction bases left unmatched: 6. From germline, CDR1 is LGHNA and CDR2 YSLEER. The CDR3 length is 19 residues. CDR3 bases: TGCGCCAGCAGCCAAGATGCGGCTAGCGGGAGGGTCTCCTACAATGAGCAGTTCTTC. It codes for CASSQDAASGRVSYNEQFF.

The chain joins TRBV11-3 to TRBJ2-3; perhaps D is TRBD1 or TRBD2 (5 bases each). The CDR3 is made up of 13 amino acids. Trimming took off 3 bases at V and 6 bases at J, with 10 bases between the two ends. Germline assignment: CDR1 SGHNT and CDR2 YENEEA. In nucleotides, the CDR3 is TGTGCCAGCAGCTTTAGGGACCTGGATACGCAGTATTTT. As protein: CASSFRDLDTQYF.

The chain is built from TRBV7-9 and TRBJ2-1; TRBD2 agrees at 12 bases. This CDR3 contains 16 residues. With 3 bases clipped from V and 8 bases from J, the junction kept 8 bases outside the gene matches. Germline V gene sequence: CDR1 SEHNR, CDR2 FQNEAQ (reference sequence). The CDR3 sequence: CASSLTTSGRGHEQFF. The DNA for the CDR3 is TGTGCCAGCAGCTTGACGACTAGCGGGAGAGGGCATGAGCAGTTCTTC.

On this clone itself: Additional DNA sequences in this sample encode the identical CDR3. The chain is built from TRBV18 and TRBJ2-3; D is unresolved. V was clipped by 3 bases and J by 3 bases, with 7 bases between them. The length of the CDR3 is 13 residues. CDR1 is KGHSH and CDR2 is LQKENI in the germline V gene. CDR3 bases: TGTGCCAGCTCACCTCCCGGTACAGATACGCAGTATTTT. It encodes CASSPPGTDTQYF.

This clone was recorded once. The chain employs TRBV6-5 and TRBJ1-5; D is unresolved. The ends were cut back, 6 bases at V and 3 bases at J, with 12 bases in the middle. Germline CDR1 and CDR2: MNHEY and SVGAGI. The CDR3 sequence is 14 residues long. The CDR3 DNA sequence: TGTGCCAGCAGACCACCGGGGTACAATCAGCCCCAGCATTTT. This encodes CASRPPGYNQPQHF.

The chain recombines TRBV11-3 with TRBJ2-1; D might be TRBD2 (6 bases). The CDR3 has 14 residues. Trimming cost V 0 bases and J 13 bases, with 16 bases left between them. CDR1 and CDR2 (germline): SGHNT, YENEEA. The CDR3 DNA follows: TGTGCCAGCAGCTTAGACTCGGGGGAGTCCCCACAGTTCTTC. This gives the protein CASSLDSGESPQFF.

The gene calls are TRBV28 and TRBJ1-5; the D gene is possibly TRBD1 (6 bases). V was shortened by 7 bases and J by 7 bases, with 23 bases between the two germline ends. The germline gives CDR1 MDHEN, CDR2 SYDVKM. The CDR3 covers 16 residues. In nucleotides, the CDR3 is TGTGCCAGCACCACCAGGGGTGTCACCAAGAGGCAGCCCCAGCATTTT. The encoded protein is CASTTRGVTKRQPQHF.

The CDR3 region is CASSDLRSQGSTDTQYF. The DNA for the CDR3 is TGTGCCAGCAGTGACCTACGATCCCAGGGAAGCACAGATACGCAGTATTTT. This chain uses TRBV25-1 with TRBJ2-3; D perhaps matches TRBD1 (5 bases). This CDR3 is built from 17 residues. Germline-derived CDR1 and CDR2 are MGHDK and SYGVNS. The V gene lost 3 bases and the J gene lost 0 bases, with 16 bases spanning the gap.

As regards this clone: Other nucleotide sequences from this sample produce the same CDR3. The CDR3 nucleotides are TGTGCCAGCAGCTTAAGGGGGACCGGGGAGCTGTTTTTT. This encodes CASSLRGTGELFF. This rearrangement joins TRBV7-2 to TRBJ2-2; perhaps TRBD1 as D (6 bases). The ends were cut back, 2 bases at V and 5 bases at J, with 6 bases in the middle. The CDR3 is made up of 13 amino acids. Germline V lookup: CDR1 SGHTA, CDR2 FQGNSA.

Concerning this clone: This specimen includes other DNA sequences encoding the same CDR3. This sequence joins TRBV9 and TRBJ2-3; TRBD2 might be the D (6 bases). CDR1 is SGDLS, CDR2 YYNGEE, per germline. V was clipped by 0 bases and J by 0 bases, with 11 bases between them. The length of the CDR3 is 16 residues. The CDR3 coding sequence is TGTGCCAGCAGCGTAGGGGGACTGGCTAGCACAGATACGCAGTATTTT. Translation: CASSVGGLASTDTQYF.

The chain is built from TRBV7-2 and TRBJ2-7, with 9 nucleotides matching TRBD2. Germline V gene lookup returns CDR1 SGHTA and CDR2 FQGNSA. This CDR3 region has 16 residues. The ends lost 6 bases at V and 6 bases at J; junction bases unmatched: 15. Here the CDR3 reads CASSTMLAAGGGEQYF. In DNA form, the CDR3 reads TGTGCCAGCAGTACAATGTTGGCAGCGGGAGGCGGCGAGCAGTACTTC. The whole variable domain, remainder taken from reference TRBV7-2 and TRBJ2-7, is GAGVSQSPSNKVTEKGKDVELRCDPISGHTALYWYRQSLGQGLEFLIYFQGNSAPDKSGLPSDRFSAERTGGSVSTLTIQRTQQEDSAVYLCASSTMLAAGGGEQYFGPGTRLTVT.

In the case of this clone: Other DNA variants within this sample encode the same CDR3. The V gene is TRBV18, the J gene TRBJ1-3; D uncertain. Trimming took off 3 bases at V and 0 bases at J, with 6 bases between the two ends. The length of the CDR3 is 14 residues. The germline V gene has CDR1 KGHSH and CDR2 LQKENI. This chain's CDR3 is CASSPDGSGNTIYF. In DNA form, the CDR3 reads TGTGCCAGCTCACCGGACGGCTCTGGAAACACCATATATTTT.

Note on this clone: The same CDR3 can be traced to other DNA sequences in this sample. The chain joins TRBV2 to TRBJ2-5, with 7 nucleotides matching TRBD2. Looked up from germline, CDR1 is SNHLY and CDR2 is FYNNEI. This CDR3 region has 14 residues. V trimming: 3 bases; J trimming: 4 bases; junction bases outside the gene matches: 5. CDR3 in amino acids: CASSEGGAVETQYF. The DNA for the CDR3 is TGTGCCAGCAGTGAGGGAGGGGCGGTAGAGACCCAGTACTTC.